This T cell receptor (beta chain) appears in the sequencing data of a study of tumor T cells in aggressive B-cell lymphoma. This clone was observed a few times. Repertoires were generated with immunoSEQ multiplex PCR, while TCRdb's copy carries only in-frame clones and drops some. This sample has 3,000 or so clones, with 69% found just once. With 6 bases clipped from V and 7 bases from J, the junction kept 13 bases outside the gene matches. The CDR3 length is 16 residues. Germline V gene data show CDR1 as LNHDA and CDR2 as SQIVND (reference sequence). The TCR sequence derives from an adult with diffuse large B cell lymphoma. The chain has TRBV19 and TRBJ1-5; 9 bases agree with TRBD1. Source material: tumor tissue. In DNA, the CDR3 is TGTGCCAGTAGCCATCCGGGACAGGGATTTCGCCAGCCCCAGCATTTT. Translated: CASSHPGQGFRQPQHF.